One TCR beta chain is described in this entry. Its target is not known. This CDR3 contains 12 residues. Per germline, CDR1 SQVTM and CDR2 ANQGSEA. The V gene lost 7 bases and the J gene lost 0 bases, with 9 bases spanning the gap. The data were taken from a study of T cell repertoires in cytomegalovirus infection. Study context: CMV infection plus the matching HLA type was flagged by public TCR beta signatures.

MiXCR was run by TCRdb on the reads, yielding one entry per CDR3 protein. The sample lists more than 250,000 distinct CDR3 sequences; approximately 13% were seen once. Study-wide points: The ex vivo response showed dominance by HLA-C-restricted CMV-specific TCR beta clonotypes. Cumulated frequencies of public TCR beta families served to identify carriers of CMV plus the relevant HLA.

This clonotype originated in a human donor in good health (CMV status not recorded). Some clones in this sample may be carry-over from other donors' samples. Material: PBMCs. V and J are TRBV29-1 and TRBJ1-2; D uncertain. The CDR3 is CSGILTNYGYTF. The CDR3 nucleotides are TGCAGCGGGATTCTGACTAACTATGGCTACACCTTC.